A single sample gave rise to the 20 T cell receptor beta chains below, sequenced in a study of blood T cells in healthy people across ages. A second PCR, run for roughly 7 to 12 cycles, used a sample-barcoded 5' primer plus a J-beta primer mix. TCRdb re-analysed the 5' RACE reads in MiXCR, keeping a single row per CDR3 protein. Among some 890,000 distinct CDR3 sequences listed, just under 30% were seen once. These data also featured in a second study, about T cells of mothers and their children.

The sequencing sample was made of blood. The receptor source for this set is a woman aged 40 to 50 in good health.

This clonotype occurred a few times. This chain connects TRBV10-2 to TRBJ1-5; the D is unclear. CDR1 is WSHSY and CDR2 is SAAADI in the germline V gene. Deletions cut 0 bases from V and 7 bases from J, with 10 bases between. The CDR3 is made up of 14 amino acids. Here the CDR3 reads CASSESGLGQPQHF. As DNA, the CDR3 is TGCGCCAGCAGTGAGTCAGGATTGGGACAGCCCCAGCATTTT.

This clonotype was seen many times. The chain recombines TRBV29-1 with TRBJ2-1, with D perhaps TRBD1 (6 bases). V gave up 4 bases and J gave up 2 bases, with 9 bases separating them. Germline V gene sequence: CDR1 SQVTM, CDR2 ANQGSEA. This CDR3 comprises 13 residues. CDR3 nucleotides: TGCAGCGTTGCCAGGGGCGCCTACAATGAGCAGTTCTTC. The encoded protein is CSVARGAYNEQFF.

V gene TRBV20-1 combines with J gene TRBJ2-5, with D tentatively TRBD1 or TRBD2 (5 bases each). CDR3 length: 12 amino acids. With 3 bases removed from V and 5 bases from J, the gap between germline ends came to 10 bases. The germline V gene encodes CDR1 DFQATT and CDR2 SNEGSKA (reference sequence). The CDR3 nucleotides read TGCAGTGCTAGGCTGGGGGAGGAGACCCAGTACTTC. This sequence encodes CSARLGEETQYF.

This clonotype was recorded at least ten times. This chain connects TRBV28 to TRBJ1-5; weak D call: TRBD1 (5 bases). With 7 bases removed from V and 4 bases from J, the gap between germline ends came to 17 bases. The CDR3 spans 15 residues. Looked up from germline, CDR1 is MDHEN and CDR2 is SYDVKM. Here the CDR3 DNA reads TGTGCCAGCATCCAGGGTGGCCTGTTGAATCAGCCCCAGCATTTT. The encoded protein is CASIQGGLLNQPQHF.

This clonotype was seen a handful of times. This chain uses TRBV12-3 or TRBV12-4 with TRBJ1-2; weak D call: TRBD1 (5 bases). V lost 5 bases to trimming and J lost 8 bases, with 15 bases between them. CDR3 size: 13 residues. CDR3: CASSPRQTMGYTF. CDR3 sequence (DNA): TGTGCCAGCAGTCCTAGACAGACCATGGGCTACACCTTC.

This clonotype was recorded a few times. This chain connects TRBV19 to TRBJ1-5; a weak D match, TRBD1 (6 bases). The CDR3 loop spans 17 amino acids. Germline CDR1 LNHDA, CDR2 SQIVND (reference sequence). V lost 3 bases and J 6 bases, leaving 21 bases between the germline ends. The CDR3 DNA sequence: TGTGCCAGTAGTATTGGAGTGGGGCAGGGGTTACGTCAGCCCCAGCATTTT. This gives the protein CASSIGVGQGLRQPQHF.

This clonotype was recorded once. A much larger clone lies one base from this, so it may be a read error. The rearrangement joins TRBV20-1 to TRBJ1-1; TRBD1 is a possible D gene (5 bases). This CDR3 is 14 amino acids long. The V gene's germline CDR1 is DFQATT and CDR2 SNEGSKA (reference sequence). Trimming cost V 3 bases and J 5 bases, with 16 bases left between them. CDR3 loop: CSASAGLRGTEAFF. In nucleotides, the CDR3 is TGCAGTGCTAGTGCGGGGCTACGCGGGACTGAAGCTTTCTTT.

In its sample, this clonotype was seen many times. The chain employs TRBV7-2 and TRBJ2-7; 7 bases map to TRBD2. After removal of 0 bases from V and 2 bases from J, the junction contained 4 bases not matched to a gene. The CDR3 is 15 residues long. CDR1 and CDR2 from the germline V gene are SGHTA and FQGNSA. The CDR3 DNA reads as TGTGCCAGCAGCTTAGCGAGCGGGGAACCCTACGAGCAGTACTTC. This sequence encodes CASSLASGEPYEQYF. Complete variable domain (other parts from reference TRBV7-2 and TRBJ2-7): GAGVSQSPSNKVTEKGKDVELRCDPISGHTALYWYRQSLGQGLEFLIYFQGNSAPDKSGLPSDRFSAERTGGSVSTLTIQRTQQEDSAVYLCASSLASGEPYEQYFGPGTRLTVT.

J is TRBJ1-2 and V is TRBV7-3; D remains ambiguous. Germline V CDR1 and CDR2: SGHTA, FQGTGA. This CDR3 spans 14 amino acids. V dropped 2 bases and J dropped 8 bases, with 15 bases sitting between them. The CDR3 loop reads CASSLFLGKRGYTF. The CDR3 nucleotides are TGTGCCAGCAGCTTATTTTTGGGGAAGCGCGGCTACACCTTC.

In this sample, this clonotype turned up a few times. The chain has TRBV7-2 and TRBJ2-2; D is ambiguous. Trimming removed 3 bases at V and 2 bases at J, with 13 bases between. The CDR3 is 16 residues long. Germline CDR1 reads SGHTA; CDR2 reads FQGNSA. Written as DNA, the CDR3 is TGTGCCAGCAGCTTTTCCCCGACTGTTAACACCGGGGAGCTGTTTTTT. It is translated as CASSFSPTVNTGELFF.

This clonotype was counted only a few times. An end of the junction does not agree with germline; a read error may underlie this. The rearrangement uses TRBV12-3 or TRBV12-4 and TRBJ2-7; no reliable D call. This CDR3 is 14 amino acids long. The CDR3 sequence is CTSSHSPGDYEQYF. The DNA for the CDR3 is TGTACCAGCAGCCACTCGCCAGGTGACTACGAGCAGTACTTC.

As for this clonotype: The junction departs from germline at one end; a sequencing error may be responsible. This rearrangement joins TRBV5-1 to TRBJ2-1; D gene unclear. The CDR3 spans 15 residues. Germline V CDR1 and CDR2: SGHRS, YFSETQ. CDR3: CASSGRPATYNGQFF. The CDR3 coding sequence is TGCGCCAGCAGCGGTAGGCCTGCCACCTACAATGGGCAGTTCTTC.

This clonotype has a handful of counts. The chain uses TRBV9 and TRBJ2-6; D is ambiguous. The CDR3 loop spans 16 amino acids. Germline V gene data show CDR1 as SGDLS and CDR2 as YYNGEE. Deletions cut 4 bases from V and 0 bases from J, with 11 bases between. This CDR3 is CASSLNTFSGANVLTF. Written as DNA, the CDR3 is TGTGCCAGCAGCCTAAATACGTTCTCTGGGGCCAACGTCCTGACTTTC.

Only a few counts were recorded for this clonotype. Since a much larger clone is just one base distant, this may be a read error. The chain is built from TRBV5-1 and TRBJ2-6, with a weak D call TRBD1 (5 bases). Germline CDR1 SGHRS, CDR2 YFSETQ. CDR3 length equals 14 residues. DNA for the CDR3: TGCGCCACCACAGCAAACCTTGGGGCCAACGTCCGGACTTTC. Translated, it gives CATTANLGANVRTF.

The chain joins TRBV30 to TRBJ2-6; D gene unclear. The CDR3 length is 13 residues. Trimming removed 4 bases at V and 4 bases at J, with 8 bases between. Germline V gene data show CDR1 as GTSNPN and CDR2 as SVGIG (reference sequence). CDR3 region: CAWNLGGANVLTF. CDR3 DNA sequence: TGTGCCTGGAATTTGGGAGGGGCCAACGTCCTGACTTTC.

There are many counts of this clonotype. The V call is TRBV7-2, the J call TRBJ2-3; 14 nucleotides match TRBD2. The V and J ends lost 3 bases and 5 bases, in that order; junction bases with no gene match: 4. The germline gives CDR1 SGHTA, CDR2 FQGNSA. The CDR3 sequence is 16 residues long. The CDR3 loop reads CASSFGLAGGGDTQYF. The CDR3 DNA sequence: TGTGCCAGCAGCTTCGGACTAGCGGGGGGTGGAGATACGCAGTATTTT.

This clonotype was counted ten times or more. This rearrangement joins TRBV5-5 to TRBJ2-7; TRBD1 agrees at 10 bases. This CDR3 has 15 residues. J gave up 2 bases and V 4 bases, and 6 bases lay outside the gene matches. Germline assignment: CDR1 SGHKS and CDR2 YYEKEE (reference sequence). CDR3 protein: CASSNRDRGTYEQYF. In DNA form, the CDR3 reads TGTGCCAGCAGCAACCGGGACAGGGGAACCTACGAGCAGTACTTC.

In this sample, this clonotype turned up a few times. The chain has TRBV7-4 and TRBJ2-7; no definite D call. The CDR3 contains 15 residues. CDR1 SGHVT and CDR2 SQSDAQ come from the germline V gene. Trimming removed 2 bases at V and 0 bases at J, with 11 bases between. Here the CDR3 DNA reads TGTGCCAGCAGCTTAAAAAAGCAAGGCTCCTACGAGCAGTACTTC. This gives the protein CASSLKKQGSYEQYF.

A few counts support this clonotype. The CDR3 DNA follows: TGTGCCAGCACGTCAGGGACGGGGAGAAACTATGGCTACACCTTC. Amino acids: CASTSGTGRNYGYTF. This sequence joins TRBV6-6 and TRBJ1-2; weak D call: TRBD1 (5 bases). Looked up from germline, CDR1 is MNHNY and CDR2 is SVGAGI (reference sequence). V dropped 7 bases and J dropped 2 bases, with 17 bases sitting between them. The CDR3 spans 15 residues.

This clonotype has only one observation. J is TRBJ1-5 and V is TRBV12-3 or TRBV12-4, with TRBD1 as a possible D gene (5 bases). V gave up 3 bases and J gave up 7 bases, with 10 bases separating them. This CDR3 spans 13 amino acids. For the CDR3, the DNA is TGTGCCAGCAGTTTTGATGGGACGCAGCCCCAGCATTTT. Encoded protein: CASSFDGTQPQHF.